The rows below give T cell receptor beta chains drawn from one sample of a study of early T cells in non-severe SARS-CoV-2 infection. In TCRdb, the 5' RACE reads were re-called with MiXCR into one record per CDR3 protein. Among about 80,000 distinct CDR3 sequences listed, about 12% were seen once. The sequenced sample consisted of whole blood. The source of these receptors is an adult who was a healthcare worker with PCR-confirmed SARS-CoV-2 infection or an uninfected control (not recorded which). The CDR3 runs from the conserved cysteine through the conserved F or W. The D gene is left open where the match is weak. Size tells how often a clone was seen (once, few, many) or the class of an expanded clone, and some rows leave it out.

CASSLSNTEAFF | TGTGCCAGCAGTCTCTCGAACACTGAAGCTTTCTTT | many | TRBJ1-1 | NA | TRBV6-1
CASSPRTGRKHEQYF | TGTGCCAGCAGCCCCAGGACAGGGAGGAAGCACGAGCAGTACTTC | many | TRBJ2-7 | TRBD1 | TRBV12-3/TRBV12-4
CSAGTGSTDTQYF | TGCAGTGCTGGGACAGGGAGCACAGATACGCAGTATTTT | NA | TRBJ2-3 | TRBD1 | TRBV20-1
CSARRAGGNTIYF | TGCAGTGCGAGACGGGCCGGGGGAAACACCATATATTTT | few | TRBJ1-3 | NA | TRBV20-1
CSVRTGGMNTEAFF | TGCAGCGTTCGGACAGGGGGAATGAACACTGAAGCTTTCTTT | many | TRBJ1-1 | TRBD1 | TRBV29-1
CASSLGFRVKKTGEFF | TGCGCCAGCAGCTTGGGGTTCAGGGTAAAGAAAACTGGCGAGTTCTTC | NA | TRBJ2-1 | NA | TRBV5-1
CASSLGAAGQNEQYF | TGTGCCAGCAGCTTAGGAGCAGCGGGGCAGAACGAGCAGTACTTC | few | TRBJ2-7 | TRBD2 | TRBV7-2
CASSLWSDGYTF | TGTGCCAGCAGTTTATGGTCAGATGGCTACACCTTC | few | TRBJ1-2 | NA | TRBV28
CASSPEKGNQPQHF | TGTGCCAGCAGCCCGGAGAAGGGGAATCAGCCCCAGCATTTT | many | TRBJ1-5 | NA | TRBV7-9
CASSRGQIYSNQPQHF | TGTGCCAGCAGTAGAGGACAGATCTATAGCAATCAGCCCCAGCATTTT | few | TRBJ1-5 | NA | TRBV5-6
CASSLMAGGAGIHYEQYF | TGTGCCAGCAGCTTAATGGCGGGAGGGGCAGGGATCCACTACGAGCAGTACTTC | NA | TRBJ2-7 | TRBD2 | TRBV13